The sample holds one count of the clone carrying this TCR beta chain. The CDR3 consists of 16 residues. The germline gives CDR1 MNHEY, CDR2 SMNVEV (reference sequence). V lost 5 bases and J lost 9, with 20 bases in between. These data belong to a study of blood T cell repertoires in COVID-19. Measured with immunoSEQ multiplex PCR; TCRdb has only the in-frame clones, and not every one. Here the sample spans roughly 300,000 clones, 87% being singletons. Sequencing was carried out using peripheral blood. This clonotype was obtained from a woman aged 50 to 60 who had recovered from COVID-19. The rearrangement joins TRBV27 to TRBJ1-6; D is ambiguous. CDR3 nucleotide sequence: TGTGCCAGCAGTCCTCCAGCCAACCTGGGCACTTCACCCCTCCACTTT. Its protein product is CASSPPANLGTSPLHF.